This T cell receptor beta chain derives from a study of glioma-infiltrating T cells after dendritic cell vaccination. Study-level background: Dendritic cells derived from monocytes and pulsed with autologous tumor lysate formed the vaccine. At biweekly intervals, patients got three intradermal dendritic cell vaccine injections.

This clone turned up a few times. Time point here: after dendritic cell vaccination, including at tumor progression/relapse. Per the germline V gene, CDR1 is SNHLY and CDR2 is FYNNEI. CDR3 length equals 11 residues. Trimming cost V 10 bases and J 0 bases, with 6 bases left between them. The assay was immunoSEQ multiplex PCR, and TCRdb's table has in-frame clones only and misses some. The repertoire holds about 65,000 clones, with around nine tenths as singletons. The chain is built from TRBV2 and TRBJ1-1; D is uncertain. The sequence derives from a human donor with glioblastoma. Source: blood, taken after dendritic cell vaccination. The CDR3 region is CANGVNTEAFF. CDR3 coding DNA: TGTGCCAACGGGGTGAACACTGAAGCTTTCTTT.